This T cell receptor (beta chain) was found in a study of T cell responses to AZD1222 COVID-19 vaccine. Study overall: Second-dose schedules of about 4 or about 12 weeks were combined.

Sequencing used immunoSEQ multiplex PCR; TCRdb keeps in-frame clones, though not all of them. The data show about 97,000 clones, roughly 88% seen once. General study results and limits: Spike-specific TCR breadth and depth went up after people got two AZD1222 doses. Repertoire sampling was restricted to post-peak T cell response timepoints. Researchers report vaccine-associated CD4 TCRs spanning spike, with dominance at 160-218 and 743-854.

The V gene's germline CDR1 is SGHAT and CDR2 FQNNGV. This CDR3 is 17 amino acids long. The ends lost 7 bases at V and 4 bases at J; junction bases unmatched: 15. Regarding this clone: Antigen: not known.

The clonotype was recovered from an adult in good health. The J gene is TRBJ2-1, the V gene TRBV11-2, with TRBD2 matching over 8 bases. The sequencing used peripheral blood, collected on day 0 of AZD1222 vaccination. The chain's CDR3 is CASTSRWVAGSYNEQFF. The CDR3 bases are TGTGCCAGCACCTCGAGATGGGTAGCGGGGTCTTACAATGAGCAGTTCTTC. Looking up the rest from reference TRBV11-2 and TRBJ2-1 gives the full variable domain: EAGVAQSPRYKIIEKRQSVAFWCNPISGHATLYWYQQILGQGPKLLIQFQNNGVVDDSQLPKDRFSAERLKGVDSTLKIQPAKLEDSAVYLCASTSRWVAGSYNEQFFGPGTRLTVL.